Listed below are T cell receptor beta chains from one sample, sequenced in a study of T cells in localized non-small cell lung cancer. TCRdb keeps only in-frame clones here, not all; method: immunoSEQ multiplex PCR. Of roughly 25,000 clones in the sample, about 92% were seen once. The sample consisted of peripheral blood, taken before any cancer treatment. The receptor set was obtained from a man between 35 and 75 years old with stage III squamous cell lung carcinoma. The CDR3 runs from the conserved cysteine through the conserved F or W. A D gene is named only where the DNA matches it firmly. The size field is filled for only some rows; it gives once, few, many or a size class.

TRBV5-4	TRBJ2-2	TRBD1	-	TGTGCCAGCAGCTCAGGGGGCGCGAGGACCGGGGAGCTGTTTTTT	CASSSGGARTGELFF
TRBV7-8	TRBJ1-2	-	-	TGTGCCAGCAGCCCCCAGGGCAGGGTGCGTGGCTATGGCTACACCTTC	CASSPQGRVRGYGYTF
TRBV7-2	TRBJ1-1	TRBD1	once	TGTGCCAGCAGCTTACCGGGACAGCCGATTGAAGCTTTCTTT	CASSLPGQPIEAFF
TRBV4-2	TRBJ1-1	-	-	TGTGCCAGCAGCCAAAATAGGGACACTGAAGCTTTCTTT	CASSQNRDTEAFF
TRBV11-2	TRBJ2-1	-	once	TGTGCCAGCAGCGCCCAGGCCGGGACAACCTACAATGAGCAGTTCTTC	CASSAQAGTTYNEQFF
TRBV7-4	TRBJ2-5	-	-	TGTGCCAGCAGGGGACTAGAGACCCAGTACTTC	CASRGLETQYF
TRBV9	TRBJ2-3	TRBD2	-	TGTGCCAGCAGCGTAGTACAGCGGGGGAATACAAATACGCAGTATTTT	CASSVVQRGNTNTQYF
TRBV2	TRBJ1-1	-	-	TGTGCCAGCAACATGGCAGCTTCCACTGAAGCTTTCTTT	CASNMAASTEAFF
TRBV21-1	TRBJ2-7	-	-	TGTGCCAGCACCTCCAAGATCGGGGACTTCCGCTACGAGCAGTACTTC	CASTSKIGDFRYEQYF
TRBV5-4	TRBJ2-7	-	-	TGTGCCAGCAGCTTGGCAATCAACGAGCAGTACTTC	CASSLAINEQYF
TRBV19	TRBJ1-1	TRBD1	-	TGTGCCAGTAGTATAACCCCGGACAGGGGAGGGGTGAACACTGAAGCTTTCTTT	CASSITPDRGGVNTEAFF
TRBV18	TRBJ1-5	TRBD1	-	TGTGCCAGCTCGACGGGACAGGGATCGGGCCAGCCCCAGCATTTT	CASSTGQGSGQPQHF
TRBV5-6	TRBJ1-1	TRBD1	once	TGTGCCAGCAGCTCACGACCGGGGGACAGGGGTGGCACTGAAGCTTTCTTT	CASSSRPGDRGGTEAFF
TRBV11-3	TRBJ2-2	TRBD1	once	TGTGCCAGCAGCCCCCGGACAGGGATTACCGGGGAGCTGTTTTTT	CASSPRTGITGELFF
TRBV7-9	TRBJ1-1	-	-	TGTGCCAGCAGCCCCTCGGGGGTGGGTGAAGCTTTCTTT	CASSPSGVGEAFF
TRBV5-1	TRBJ2-3	TRBD1	once	TGCGCCAGCAGCCAAGGGACAGGGACAGATACGCAGTATTTT	CASSQGTGTDTQYF
TRBV27	TRBJ2-7	-	-	TGTGCCAGCAGTCCCGAGATGGGGTCCTACGAGCAGTACTTC	CASSPEMGSYEQYF